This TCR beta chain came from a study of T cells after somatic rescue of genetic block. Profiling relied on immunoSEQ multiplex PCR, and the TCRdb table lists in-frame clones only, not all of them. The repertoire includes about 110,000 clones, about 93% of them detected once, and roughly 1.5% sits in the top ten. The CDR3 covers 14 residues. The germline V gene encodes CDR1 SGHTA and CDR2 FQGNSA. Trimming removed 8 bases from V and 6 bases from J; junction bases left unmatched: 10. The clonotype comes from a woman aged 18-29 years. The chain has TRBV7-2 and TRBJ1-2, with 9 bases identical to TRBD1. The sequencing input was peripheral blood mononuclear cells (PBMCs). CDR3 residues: CASSTGQGWDGYTF. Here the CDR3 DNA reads TGTGCCAGCTCGACGGGACAGGGTTGGGATGGCTACACCTTC.